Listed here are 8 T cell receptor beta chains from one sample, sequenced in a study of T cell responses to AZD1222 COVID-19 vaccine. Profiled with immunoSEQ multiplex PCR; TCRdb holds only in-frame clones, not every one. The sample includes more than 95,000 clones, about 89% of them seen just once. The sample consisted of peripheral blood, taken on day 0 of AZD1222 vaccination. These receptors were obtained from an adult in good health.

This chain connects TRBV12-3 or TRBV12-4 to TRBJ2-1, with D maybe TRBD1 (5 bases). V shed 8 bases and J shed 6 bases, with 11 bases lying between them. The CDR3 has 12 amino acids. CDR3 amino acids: CASGAQPNEQFF. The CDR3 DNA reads TGTGCCAGCGGGGCCCAGCCCAATGAGCAGTTCTTC.

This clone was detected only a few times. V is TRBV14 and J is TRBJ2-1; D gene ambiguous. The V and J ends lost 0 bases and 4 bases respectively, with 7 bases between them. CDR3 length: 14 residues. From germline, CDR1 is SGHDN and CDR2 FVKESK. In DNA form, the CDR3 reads TGTGCCAGCAGCCAAGAGGGCGAGTACAATGAGCAGTTCTTC. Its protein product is CASSQEGEYNEQFF. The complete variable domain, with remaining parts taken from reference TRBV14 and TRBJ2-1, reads EAGVTQFPSHSVIEKGQTVTLRCDPISGHDNLYWYRRVMGKEIKFLLHFVKESKQDESGMPNNRFLAERTGGTYSTLKVQPAELEDSGVYFCASSQEGEYNEQFFGPGTRLTVL.

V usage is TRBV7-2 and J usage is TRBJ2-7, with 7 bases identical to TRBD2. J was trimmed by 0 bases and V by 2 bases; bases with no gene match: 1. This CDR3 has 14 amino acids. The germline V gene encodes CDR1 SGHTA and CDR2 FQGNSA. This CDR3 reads CASSLSGISYEQYF. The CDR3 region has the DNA TGTGCCAGCAGCTTAAGCGGGATCTCCTACGAGCAGTACTTC.

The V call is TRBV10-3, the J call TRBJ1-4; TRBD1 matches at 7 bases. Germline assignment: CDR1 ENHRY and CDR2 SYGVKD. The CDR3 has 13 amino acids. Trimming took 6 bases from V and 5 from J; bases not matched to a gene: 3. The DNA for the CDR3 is TGTGCCATCAGAGGGGGCATCAATGAAAAACTGTTTTTT. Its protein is CAIRGGINEKLFF.

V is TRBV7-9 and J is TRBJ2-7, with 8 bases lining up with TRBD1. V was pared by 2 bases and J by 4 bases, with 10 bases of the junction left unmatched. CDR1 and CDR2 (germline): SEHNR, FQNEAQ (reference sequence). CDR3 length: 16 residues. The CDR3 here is CASSLSGTGMGYEQYF. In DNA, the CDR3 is TGTGCCAGCAGCTTATCCGGGACAGGTATGGGTTACGAGCAGTACTTC.

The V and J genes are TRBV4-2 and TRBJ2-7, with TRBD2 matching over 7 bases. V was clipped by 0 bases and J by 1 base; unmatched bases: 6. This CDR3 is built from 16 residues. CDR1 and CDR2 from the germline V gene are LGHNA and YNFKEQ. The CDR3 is CASSQDPGTISYEQYF. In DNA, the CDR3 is TGTGCCAGCAGCCAAGATCCCGGGACTATATCCTACGAGCAGTACTTC.

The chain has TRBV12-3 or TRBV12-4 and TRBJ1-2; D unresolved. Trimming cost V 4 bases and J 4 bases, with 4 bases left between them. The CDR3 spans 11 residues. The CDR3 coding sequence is TGTGCCAGCAGTTCCCGCTATGGCTACACCTTC. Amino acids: CASSSRYGYTF.

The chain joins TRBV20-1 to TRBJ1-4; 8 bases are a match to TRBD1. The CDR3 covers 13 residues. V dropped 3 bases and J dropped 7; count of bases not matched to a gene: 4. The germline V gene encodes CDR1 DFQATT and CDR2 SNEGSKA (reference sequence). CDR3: CSASYTGGEKLFF. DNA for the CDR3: TGCAGTGCTAGTTACACAGGGGGTGAAAAACTGTTTTTT.